This T cell receptor beta chain was recorded in a study of T cells in Graves' hyperthyroidism and ophthalmopathy. Study information: Any treatment followed the collection of peripheral blood at initial diagnosis.

V shed 0 bases and J shed 3 bases, with 8 bases lying between them. CDR1 is LGHDT and CDR2 is YNNKEL in the germline V gene (reference sequence). This CDR3 has 14 residues. This clonotype was detected many times. Researchers amplified the TCR beta CDR3 regions from RNA transcripts. The HTBI primer set was used in a first-round RT-PCR of the TCR CDR3. Via MiXCR, TCRdb re-called the multiplex PCR reads, giving one row per CDR3 protein. The data contain 600,000 to 700,000 distinct CDR3 sequences, about 15% of them seen just once; the ten biggest clones take up 4% to 5.5%. The receptor was derived from a woman aged 35 to 49 with Graves' ophthalmopathy. The J gene is TRBJ1-1, the V gene TRBV3-1; D is perhaps TRBD1 (5 bases). The sequencing sample was made of blood. DNA of the CDR3: TGTGCCAGCAGCCAAGATTGGGGGGACACTGAAGCTTTCTTT. Amino acid sequence: CASSQDWGDTEAFF.